These T cell receptor beta chains were read from a single sample in a study of blood T cells in healthy people across ages. TCRdb fed the 5' RACE reads into MiXCR, producing one record per CDR3 protein. There are approximately 830,000 distinct CDR3 sequences in the sample; around two thirds occur only once, and about 30% lies in the top ten. The sequencing sample was made of blood. These receptors were collected from a young man in good health. CDR3s include the opening cysteine and the closing phenylalanine or tryptophan. D genes are given only for firm matches. Clone size is stated in some rows and not others, as once, few, many or a class when expanded.

CDR3 length	clone size	D gene	J gene	V gene	CDR3 protein	CDR3 DNA
16	few	TRBD2	TRBJ2-1	TRBV4-3	CASSQEGLAAYNEQFF	TGCGCCAGCAGCCAAGAGGGACTAGCGGCCTACAATGAGCAGTTCTTC
13	once	NA	TRBJ2-2	TRBV29-1	CSVGGPNTGELFF	TGCAGCGTCGGGGGGCCGAACACCGGGGAGCTGTTTTTT
18	NA	TRBD2	TRBJ2-1	TRBV27	CASSFLPPGLAGGNEQFF	TGTGCCAGCAGTTTCTTACCTCCGGGACTAGCGGGGGGCAATGAGCAGTTCTTC
15	NA	NA	TRBJ2-7	TRBV9	CASSVGGTLAYEQYF	TGTGCCAGCAGCGTAGGCGGGACGTTGGCCTACGAGCAGTACTTC
18	NA	TRBD2	TRBJ2-5	TRBV20-1	CSARDATSGVKHQETQYF	TGCAGTGCTAGAGATGCCACTAGCGGGGTGAAACACCAAGAGACCCAGTACTTC
17	NA	TRBD1	TRBJ1-2	TRBV29-1	CNAGPGTGRTGDYGYTF	TGCAACGCCGGACCCGGGACAGGGCGGACTGGTGACTATGGCTACACCTTC
15	NA	TRBD1	TRBJ1-2	TRBV20-1	CSARDTGTGTYGYTF	TGCAGTGCTAGAGATACAGGGACAGGTACCTATGGCTACACCTTC
14	NA	TRBD1	TRBJ2-1	TRBV20-1	CSARDPQGANEQFF	TGCAGTGCTAGAGATCCACAGGGGGCCAATGAGCAGTTCTTC
16	NA	NA	TRBJ2-3	TRBV4-2	CASSQDRGAPGDTQYF	TGTGCCAGCAGCCAAGATCGGGGGGCCCCGGGTGATACGCAGTATTTT
15	NA	NA	TRBJ1-5	TRBV7-8	CASSLALRFNQPQHF	TGTGCCAGCAGCTTAGCGCTTAGGTTCAATCAGCCCCAGCATTTT
13	once	NA	TRBJ2-7	TRBV20-1	CSARSGPTYEQYF	TGCAGTGCTAGATCCGGGCCTACCTACGAGCAGTACTTC
11	few	NA	TRBJ2-4	TRBV28	CASSSGRFQYF	TGTGCCAGCAGTTCAGGGCGATTTCAGTACTTC
17	NA	NA	TRBJ2-6	TRBV10-3	CAVSDQADPSGANVLTF	TGTGCCGTCAGTGACCAGGCCGACCCATCTGGGGCCAACGTCCTGACTTTC
10	NA	NA	TRBJ1-2	TRBV20-1	CRANNYGYTF	TGCAGGGCCAATAACTATGGCTACACCTTC
17	NA	TRBD1	TRBJ2-3	TRBV6-5	CASSYVARTGGSDTQYF	TGTGCCAGCAGTTACGTTGCCCGGACAGGGGGCTCAGATACGCAGTATTTT
14	NA	NA	TRBJ1-2	TRBV7-2	CASSFSLGSYGYTF	TGTGCCAGCAGCTTCTCATTGGGAAGCTATGGCTACACCTTC
13	few	NA	TRBJ2-5	TRBV5-1	CASSLGQRETQYF	TGCGCCAGCAGCTTGGGGCAAAGGGAGACCCAGTACTTC
11	NA	NA	TRBJ1-1	TRBV29-1	CSVDRGAGAFF	TGCAGCGTTGATCGGGGGGCCGGAGCTTTCTTT
14	NA	NA	TRBJ1-2	TRBV14	CASSQEQWDYGYTF	TGTGCCAGCAGCCAAGAACAGTGGGACTATGGCTACACCTTC
15	NA	TRBD2	TRBJ2-7	TRBV12-3/TRBV12-4	CASSPGLAASYEQYF	TGCGCCAGCAGCCCAGGACTAGCGGCTTCCTACGAGCAGTACTTC
11	many	NA	TRBJ2-1	TRBV6-6	CASSYSSEQFF	TGTGCCAGCAGTTACTCCAGTGAGCAGTTCTTC
14	NA	NA	TRBJ2-3	TRBV20-1	CSARVSSATDTQYF	TGCAGTGCTAGGGTCTCGAGCGCCACAGATACGCAGTATTTT
17	NA	NA	TRBJ2-1	TRBV19	CASSIESGTDSYNEQFF	TGTGCCAGTAGTATAGAATCAGGAACGGACTCCTACAATGAGCAGTTCTTC
14	NA	NA	TRBJ2-3	TRBV7-2	CASSPSHSSDTQYF	TGTGCCAGCAGCCCTTCGCACTCTTCAGATACGCAGTATTTT
15	few	NA	TRBJ2-3	TRBV28	CASSQPQGTTDTQYF	TGTGCCAGCAGTCAGCCACAGGGAACCACAGATACGCAGTATTTT
16	NA	TRBD1	TRBJ2-7	TRBV28	CASTSAVGQGAYEQYF	TGTGCCAGCACCTCGGCCGTCGGACAGGGAGCCTACGAGCAGTACTTC
13	few	NA	TRBJ2-1	TRBV7-8	CASSSYGGNEQFF	TGTGCCAGCAGCTCCTATGGGGGCAATGAGCAGTTCTTC
15	NA	TRBD2	TRBJ2-7	TRBV7-2	CASSGNSGGAYEQYF	TGTGCCAGCAGCGGAAATAGCGGGGGGGCCTACGAGCAGTACTTC
16	once	TRBD2	TRBJ2-3	TRBV7-2	CASSLFGAGVTDTQYF	TGTGCCAGCAGCTTATTTGGAGCGGGGGTCACAGATACGCAGTATTTT
14	NA	NA	TRBJ1-2	TRBV5-8	CASSRLQGAGGYTF	TGTGCCAGCAGCCGGTTACAGGGAGCAGGGGGCTACACCTTC
13	NA	NA	TRBJ2-7	TRBV20-1	CSARTGHSYEQYF	TGCAGTGCTAGAACCGGGCACTCCTACGAGCAGTACTTC
12	NA	NA	TRBJ1-2	TRBV7-9	CASRYDMNGYTF	TGTGCCAGCAGATACGACATGAATGGCTACACCTTC
12	NA	NA	TRBJ2-1	TRBV7-2	CASSAQGHEQFF	TGTGCCAGCAGCGCCCAGGGCCATGAGCAGTTCTTC
16	NA	TRBD2	TRBJ2-1	TRBV7-2	CASSLVFGGAGNEQFF	TGTGCCAGCAGCTTAGTCTTCGGGGGGGCCGGGAATGAGCAGTTCTTC
13	NA	TRBD1	TRBJ1-2	TRBV5-1	CASSATGGRGYTF	TGCGCCAGCAGCGCTACAGGGGGCCGCGGCTACACCTTC
11	few	NA	TRBJ1-6	TRBV20-1	CSASAGDPLHF	TGCAGTGCTAGTGCAGGGGATCCCCTCCACTTT
19	NA	NA	TRBJ2-1	TRBV27	CASSLWGAAGIPTLNEQFF	TGTGCCAGCAGTTTATGGGGGGCGGCGGGGATTCCTACCCTCAATGAGCAGTTCTTC
14	NA	NA	TRBJ2-1	TRBV27	CASSPDRSYSEQFF	TGTGCCAGCAGTCCGGACAGATCCTACAGTGAGCAGTTCTTC
17	once	NA	TRBJ2-3	TRBV6-5	CASSYSTAGSPTDTQYF	TGTGCCAGCAGTTACTCGACTGCTGGGAGTCCCACAGATACGCAGTATTTT
14	NA	NA	TRBJ2-3	TRBV11-2	CASSQAAYGLTQYF	TGTGCCAGCAGCCAAGCAGCTTACGGGTTGACGCAGTATTTT
16	NA	NA	TRBJ2-3	TRBV2	CASSVVRDTITDTQYF	TGTGCCAGCAGTGTCGTTCGGGACACCATCACAGATACGCAGTATTTT
14	NA	TRBD2	TRBJ2-3	TRBV29-1	CSVAGGPGTDTQYF	TGCAGCGTAGCGGGGGGGCCTGGCACAGATACGCAGTATTTT
14	NA	NA	TRBJ2-3	TRBV7-2	CASSYGSYTDTQYF	TGTGCCAGCAGCTACGGGAGCTACACAGATACGCAGTATTTT
14	NA	TRBD1	TRBJ2-7	TRBV5-1	CASNLGTGDNEQYF	TGCGCCAGCAACCTCGGGACAGGGGACAACGAGCAGTACTTC
16	NA	NA	TRBJ2-5	TRBV6-2/TRBV6-3	CASSPGLGQPQETQYF	TGTGCCAGCAGCCCCGGCTTAGGCCAGCCCCAAGAGACCCAGTACTTC
18	NA	NA	TRBJ2-6	TRBV18	CASSRMGSRSSGANVPTF	TGTGCCAGCTCACGTATGGGGTCACGTAGCTCTGGGGCCAACGTCCCGACTTTC